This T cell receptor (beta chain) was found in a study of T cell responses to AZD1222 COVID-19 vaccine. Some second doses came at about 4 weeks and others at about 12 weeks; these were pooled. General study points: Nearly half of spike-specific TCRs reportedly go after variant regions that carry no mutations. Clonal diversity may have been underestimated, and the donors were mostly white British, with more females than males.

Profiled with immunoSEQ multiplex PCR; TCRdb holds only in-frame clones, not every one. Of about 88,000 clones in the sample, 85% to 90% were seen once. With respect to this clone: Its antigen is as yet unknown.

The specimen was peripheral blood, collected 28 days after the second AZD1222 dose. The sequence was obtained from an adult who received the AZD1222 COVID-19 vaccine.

CDR3 bases: TGTGCCAGCAGCTTCCCGACTGGGAAACCGGGCCAGTACTTC. As protein: CASSFPTGKPGQYF. The chain uses TRBV7-9 and TRBJ2-5; D is uncertain. With 3 bases removed from V and 10 bases from J, the gap between germline ends came to 18 bases. Per the germline V gene, CDR1 is SEHNR and CDR2 is FQNEAQ (reference sequence). CDR3 length equals 14 residues.